One sample yielded the 29 T cell receptor beta chains listed below, sequenced in a study of blood T cell repertoires in COVID-19. Profiled with immunoSEQ multiplex PCR; TCRdb holds only in-frame clones, not every one. The sample lists 25,000 to 30,000 clones, around 67% seen once, with roughly 17% in the top ten. Sequenced input: peripheral blood. All receptors come from a human donor in a cohort sampled during active COVID-19.

The chain recombines TRBV28 with TRBJ1-1, with 8 bases lining up with TRBD1. Germline V gene data show CDR1 as MDHEN and CDR2 as SYDVKM. V dropped 5 bases and J dropped 6; count of bases not matched to a gene: 8. The CDR3 length is 14 residues. CDR3: CASSPWGQVAEAFF. CDR3 bases: TGTGCCAGCAGTCCCTGGGGACAGGTGGCTGAAGCTTTCTTT.

The V and J genes are TRBV7-2 and TRBJ1-4; D is ambiguous. CDR1 SGHTA and CDR2 FQGNSA come from the germline V gene. CDR3 size: 15 residues. Deletions cut 0 bases from V and 5 bases from J, with 10 bases between. The CDR3 DNA reads as TGTGCCAGCAGCTTAGCCGGGAGGGTAAATGAAAAACTGTTTTTT. It is translated as CASSLAGRVNEKLFF. Drawing the rest from reference TRBV7-2 and TRBJ1-4, the complete variable domain is GAGVSQSPSNKVTEKGKDVELRCDPISGHTALYWYRQSLGQGLEFLIYFQGNSAPDKSGLPSDRFSAERTGGSVSTLTIQRTQQEDSAVYLCASSLAGRVNEKLFFGSGTQLSVL.

The rearrangement uses TRBV14 and TRBJ2-7, with TRBD2 identical over 7 bases. Germline assignment: CDR1 SGHDN and CDR2 FVKESK. V trimming: 1 base; J trimming: 2 bases; junction bases outside the gene matches: 8. There are 16 residues in the CDR3. Here the CDR3 reads CASSQVKGGHPYEQYF. CDR3 DNA sequence: TGTGCCAGCAGCCAAGTGAAGGGAGGGCACCCCTACGAGCAGTACTTC.

In its sample, this clone was seen many times. This rearrangement joins TRBV7-9 to TRBJ1-2; 8 positions agree with TRBD1. Trimming took 7 bases from V and 4 from J; bases not matched to a gene: 11. This CDR3 is built from 15 residues. CDR1 and CDR2 from the germline V gene are SEHNR and FQNEAQ (reference sequence). The CDR3 DNA reads TGTGCCAGCACCCCCGCAGGGGGCGAGGTCTATGGCTACACCTTC. Residues: CASTPAGGEVYGYTF.

The chain recombines TRBV11-2 with TRBJ1-2; perhaps TRBD1 as D (5 bases). The CDR3 is 14 amino acids. Trimming removed 0 bases from V and 8 bases from J, with 13 bases in between. Germline assignment: CDR1 SGHAT and CDR2 FQNNGV. In DNA, the CDR3 is TGTGCCAGCAGCTTAGATTGGGGCCAACGGGGCTACACCTTC. Its protein is CASSLDWGQRGYTF. Based on the CDR3 plus reference TRBV11-2 and TRBJ1-2, the full variable domain is EAGVAQSPRYKIIEKRQSVAFWCNPISGHATLYWYQQILGQGPKLLIQFQNNGVVDDSQLPKDRFSAERLKGVDSTLKIQPAKLEDSAVYLCASSLDWGQRGYTFGSGTRLTVV.

The gene calls are TRBV9 and TRBJ2-3; D call uncertain. Trimming stripped 3 bases from V and 4 bases from J, with 12 bases between. The CDR3 is made up of 14 amino acids. Germline V gives CDR1 SGDLS, CDR2 YYNGEE. For the CDR3, the DNA is TGTGCCAGCAGCGCAGGCCAGGAAGCAGATACGCAGTATTTT. Translating it yields CASSAGQEADTQYF.

This clone was recorded a few times. The gene calls are TRBV5-4 and TRBJ1-6, with 8 bases aligning to TRBD1. CDR3 length: 15 amino acids. Germline V gene lookup returns CDR1 SGHNT and CDR2 YYREEE (reference sequence). V was pared by 1 base and J by 4 bases, with 1 base of the junction left unmatched. The CDR3 spells CASSLRQGYNSPLHF. In nucleotides, the CDR3 is TGTGCCAGCAGCTTGCGACAGGGGTATAATTCACCCCTCCACTTT.

CDR3 in DNA: TGTGCCAGCAGCTTAGGGGTAGGCGGAAACTACGAGCAGTACTTC. As protein: CASSLGVGGNYEQYF. This sequence joins TRBV7-2 and TRBJ2-7; D not certain. This CDR3 is built from 15 residues. Germline V gene lookup returns CDR1 SGHTA and CDR2 FQGNSA. Trimming took 1 base from V and 3 from J, leaving 13 bases between them.

V is TRBV6-6 and J is TRBJ1-1; the D gene is possibly TRBD1 (5 bases). Trimming shortened V by 5 bases and J by 1 base, and 20 bases separated the two germline ends. Germline CDR1 reads MNHNY; CDR2 reads SVGAGI (reference sequence). The CDR3 length is 17 residues. The CDR3: CASSLSQGRARNTEAFF. CDR3 coding DNA: TGTGCCAGCAGTCTCTCTCAGGGCAGGGCGAGGAACACTGAAGCTTTCTTT.

This clone ranks as large. The J gene is TRBJ1-2, the V gene TRBV7-6; the D gene is possibly TRBD1 (6 bases). Trimming cost V 3 bases and J 8 bases, with 16 bases left between them. Germline V gene lookup returns CDR1 SGHVS and CDR2 FNYEAQ. This CDR3 comprises 14 residues. Here the CDR3 reads CASSLVGHSLGYTF. CDR3 DNA sequence: TGTGCCAGCAGCTTGGTGGGACACTCCCTAGGCTACACCTTC. The full variable domain, its missing parts supplied by reference TRBV7-6 and TRBJ1-2, is GAGVSQSPRYKVTKRGQDVALRCDPISGHVSLYWYRQALGQGPEFLTYFNYEAQQDKSGLPNDRFSAERPEGSISTLTIQRTEQRDSAMYRCASSLVGHSLGYTFGSGTRLTVV.

A few counts support this clone. The rearrangement links TRBV2 to TRBJ2-1; 8 bases agree with TRBD2. The V gene's germline CDR1 is SNHLY and CDR2 FYNNEI. V lost 10 bases, J lost 7 bases, and 18 bases stayed unmatched. The CDR3 covers 16 residues. The CDR3 protein is CATPRRSSREGNEQFF. CDR3 DNA sequence: TGTGCCACCCCGAGACGATCTAGCCGGGAGGGGAATGAGCAGTTCTTC.

The genes are TRBV14 and TRBJ2-7, with D possibly being TRBD1 (5 bases). V was clipped by 0 bases and J by 2 bases, with 11 bases between them. The CDR3 runs to 15 residues. Germline V gene data show CDR1 as SGHDN and CDR2 as FVKESK. CDR3 residues: CASSQDPPGPYEQYF. For the CDR3, the DNA is TGTGCCAGCAGCCAAGATCCCCCAGGGCCCTACGAGCAGTACTTC. Full variable domain (outside the CDR3, taken from reference TRBV14 and TRBJ2-7): EAGVTQFPSHSVIEKGQTVTLRCDPISGHDNLYWYRRVMGKEIKFLLHFVKESKQDESGMPNNRFLAERTGGTYSTLKVQPAELEDSGVYFCASSQDPPGPYEQYFGPGTRLTVT.

The chain combines TRBV5-1 with TRBJ1-2, with 7 bases lining up with TRBD1. CDR1 and CDR2 (germline): SGHRS, YFSETQ. The trim removed 4 bases at V and 0 bases at J, leaving 6 bases unmatched. The CDR3 consists of 15 residues. The CDR3 DNA follows: TGCGCCAGCAGCCCGGGGACAGCTTCTAACTATGGCTACACCTTC. Amino acids: CASSPGTASNYGYTF.

The rearrangement uses TRBV2 and TRBJ1-1, with D uncertain. Looked up from germline, CDR1 is SNHLY and CDR2 is FYNNEI. The CDR3 loop spans 14 amino acids. The germline V and J ends were trimmed by 7 bases and 0 bases, with 12 bases remaining between them. This chain's CDR3 is CASTRLVVNTEAFF. In nucleotides, the CDR3 is TGTGCCAGCACCCGGCTAGTTGTGAACACTGAAGCTTTCTTT. Full variable domain (outside the CDR3, taken from reference TRBV2 and TRBJ1-1): EPEVTQTPSHQVTQMGQEVILRCVPISNHLYFYWYRQILGQKVEFLVSFYNNEISEKSEIFDDQFSVERPDGSNFTLKIRSTKLEDSAMYFCASTRLVVNTEAFFGQGTRLTVV.

This clone occurred many times. The chain combines TRBV19 with TRBJ1-5; D is possibly TRBD1 (6 bases). This CDR3 contains 16 residues. V was cut by 6 bases and J by 2 bases, with 17 bases left in between. Per the germline V gene, CDR1 is LNHDA and CDR2 is SQIVND (reference sequence). Written as DNA, the CDR3 is TGTGCCAGTAGCGTTCTAGGGGACATAGGCAATCAGCCCCAGCATTTT. Translating it yields CASSVLGDIGNQPQHF.

The sample holds a few counts of this clone. This rearrangement joins TRBV15 to TRBJ1-6; possibly TRBD1 for D (6 bases). The CDR3 length is 18 residues. Trimming removed 0 bases at V and 6 bases at J, with 18 bases between. The germline V gene has CDR1 LNHNV and CDR2 YYDKDF (reference sequence). CDR3 in amino acids: CATSRDLLGKQGNSPLHF. CDR3 bases: TGTGCCACCAGCAGAGACCTCCTAGGGAAACAGGGTAATTCACCCCTCCACTTT.

This clone was seen a few times. The chain links TRBV1 to TRBJ1-4; the table's D gene call, TRBD1, was not cross checked with the DNA. TRBV1 is a listed pseudogene. The CDR3 has 21 amino acids. CDR3 in DNA: TGCACCAGCAGCCAAGATAGAGTAGTTGAGGCCAGGACAGGGAAGAATGAAAAACTGTTTTTT. It translates to CTSSQDRVVEARTGKNEKLFF.

The chain is built from TRBV24-1 and TRBJ2-3; 13 nucleotides agree with TRBD2. V was clipped by 4 bases and J by 3 bases; unmatched bases: 3. The CDR3 is 16 residues long. CDR1 is KGHDR, CDR2 SFDVKD, per germline. As DNA, the CDR3 is TGTGCCACCAGTGACTCGGGACTAGCGGGAACAGATACGCAGTATTTT. Residues: CATSDSGLAGTDTQYF.

This clone was recorded a few times. The chain recombines TRBV5-4 with TRBJ2-5; 13 bases map to TRBD2. CDR1 is SGHNT and CDR2 is YYREEE in the germline V gene (reference sequence). The CDR3 extends over 16 amino acids. V dropped 3 bases and J dropped 3; count of bases not matched to a gene: 5. CDR3 DNA sequence: TGTGCCAGCAGCTCAACCGGACTAGCGGGGGAAGAGACCCAGTACTTC. Translation: CASSSTGLAGEETQYF.

The chain links TRBV21-1 to TRBJ2-7; TRBD1, the table's D call, lacks a check against the DNA. TRBV21-1 is labeled a pseudogene. CDR3 length equals 12 residues. CDR3 in DNA: TGTGCCAGCAACACGGACAGGGGGGAGCAGTACTTC. Protein sequence: CASNTDRGEQYF.

This clone occurred a few times. The rearrangement uses TRBV7-8 and TRBJ2-2; D perhaps matches TRBD1 (5 bases). Between the trimmed V and J ends, which lost 2 bases and 1 base, there was a span of 11 bases. The CDR3 loop spans 16 amino acids. The germline CDR1 and CDR2 sequences are SGHVS and FQNEAQ. CDR3 nucleotide sequence: TGTGCCAGCAGCTTACGAAACAGGCGGAACACCGGGGAGCTGTTTTTT. Its translation is CASSLRNRRNTGELFF.

The chain has TRBV15 and TRBJ2-3, with D tentatively TRBD2 (6 bases). This CDR3 spans 12 amino acids. V was trimmed by 5 bases and J by 6 bases, leaving 9 bases between them. Germline CDR1 is LNHNV and CDR2 is YYDKDF (reference sequence). CDR3: CATSRGSDTQYF. The DNA for the CDR3 is TGTGCCACCAGCCGGGGGAGCGATACGCAGTATTTT.

The V gene is TRBV4-3, the J gene TRBJ2-1, with a tentative D call TRBD1 (6 bases). Trimming shortened V by 0 bases and J by 3 bases, and 12 bases separated the two germline ends. Per the germline V gene, CDR1 is LGHNA and CDR2 is YSLEER. This CDR3 is 16 amino acids long. The CDR3 protein is CASSQEYRTVYNEQFF. CDR3 bases: TGCGCCAGCAGCCAAGAGTATCGGACAGTCTACAATGAGCAGTTCTTC.

This chain joins TRBV7-2 and TRBJ2-2; D is undetermined. V was pared by 3 bases and J by 7 bases, with 12 bases between. CDR1 and CDR2 from the germline V gene are SGHTA and FQGNSA. The CDR3 is 14 residues long. CDR3 coding DNA: TGTGCCAGCAGCTTGTGGGCCCTCGGCGGGGAGCTGTTTTTT. This codes for CASSLWALGGELFF.

The J gene is TRBJ1-1, the V gene TRBV27, with D unresolved. V lost 5 bases to trimming and J lost 0 bases, with 7 bases between them. Germline CDR1 reads MNHEY; CDR2 reads SMNVEV (reference sequence). The CDR3 covers 13 residues. The CDR3 reads CASSVYMNTEAFF. For the CDR3, the DNA is TGTGCCAGCAGTGTTTACATGAACACTGAAGCTTTCTTT.

This chain links TRBV12-3 or TRBV12-4 with TRBJ2-7; D is possibly TRBD1 (6 bases). Trimming removed 5 bases from V and 2 bases from J, with 10 bases in between. This CDR3 contains 13 residues. For the CDR3, the DNA is TGTGCCAGCAGTCTAGGACAGCCCTACGAGCAGTACTTC. This gives the protein CASSLGQPYEQYF.

The CDR3 loop is CASSSLAGGPVEQYF. As DNA, the CDR3 is TGTGCCAGCAGCTCCCTAGCGGGAGGGCCGGTCGAGCAGTACTTC. The genes are TRBV7-2 and TRBJ2-7, with TRBD2 identical over 12 bases. Germline-derived CDR1 and CDR2 are SGHTA and FQGNSA. J lost 6 bases, V lost 4 bases, and 7 bases had no gene match. The CDR3 has 15 amino acids. The full variable domain, its missing parts supplied by reference TRBV7-2 and TRBJ2-7, is GAGVSQSPSNKVTEKGKDVELRCDPISGHTALYWYRQSLGQGLEFLIYFQGNSAPDKSGLPSDRFSAERTGGSVSTLTIQRTQQEDSAVYLCASSSLAGGPVEQYFGPGTRLTVT.

CDR3 DNA sequence: TGTGCCAGCAGCGTAGTGCCTAGCGGGACCACAGATACGCAGTATTTT. Translation: CASSVVPSGTTDTQYF. The chain recombines TRBV9 with TRBJ2-3, with 9 bases that match TRBD2. The CDR3 consists of 16 residues. Germline loops: CDR1 SGDLS, CDR2 YYNGEE. V shed 0 bases and J 2 bases; nucleotides not matched to a gene: 4.

V usage is TRBV5-4 and J usage is TRBJ2-1; D possibly corresponds to TRBD1 (5 bases). CDR1 is SGHNT, CDR2 YYREEE, per germline (reference sequence). The V and J ends lost 4 bases and 6 bases respectively, with 17 bases between them. There are 15 residues in the CDR3. The CDR3 reads CASSTPQGSGNEQFF. DNA of the CDR3: TGTGCCAGCAGCACCCCTCAGGGCTCGGGCAATGAGCAGTTCTTC.